This TCR beta chain emerged from a study of patients and donors after allogeneic stem cell transplantation. MiXCR was run by TCRdb on the RT-PCR reads, yielding one entry per CDR3 protein. The table has some 200,000 distinct CDR3 sequences, about 40% seen once; the top ten hold 33%. Germline CDR1 is SGDLS and CDR2 is YYNGEE. Trimming pared 3 bases from V and 8 bases from J, leaving 12 bases between. CDR3 length equals 13 residues. The sequenced material came from blood, either unsorted or a sorted T cell fraction (not recorded which). This clonotype was sampled from a human donor who was either an allogeneic HSCT recipient or a stem cell or donor lymphocyte infusion donor (not recorded which). It is not recorded whose cells these are; they may come from a transplant donor. V is TRBV9 and J is TRBJ2-4; TRBD2 is a possible D gene (6 bases). CDR3 sequence (DNA): TGTGCCAGCAGCGCTCACGGAGGGCACATTCAGTACTTC. Translated: CASSAHGGHIQYF.